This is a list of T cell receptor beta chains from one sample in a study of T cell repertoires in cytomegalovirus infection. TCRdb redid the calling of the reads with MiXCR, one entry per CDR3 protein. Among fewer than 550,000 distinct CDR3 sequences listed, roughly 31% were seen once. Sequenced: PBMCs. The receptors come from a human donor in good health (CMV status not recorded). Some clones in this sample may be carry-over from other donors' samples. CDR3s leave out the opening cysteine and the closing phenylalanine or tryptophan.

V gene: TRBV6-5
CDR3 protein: ASSPLKPGVLTDDAEKLF

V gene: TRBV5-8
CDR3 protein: ASSLVSSNEQF

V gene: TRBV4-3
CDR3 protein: ASSQAPGRGTYEQY

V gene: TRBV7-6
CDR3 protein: ASSLGLAGGPIEQY

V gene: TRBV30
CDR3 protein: AWQRAVGQPQH

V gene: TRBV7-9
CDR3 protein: ASSFSNFRDRAQETQY

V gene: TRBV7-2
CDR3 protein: ASSLEAYGYT

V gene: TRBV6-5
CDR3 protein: ASSRTGVEADTQY

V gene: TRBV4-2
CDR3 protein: ASSQDLVSPGANVLT

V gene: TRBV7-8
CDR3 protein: ASSLRVKNTGELF

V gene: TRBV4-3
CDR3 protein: ASSQLAGLGDTQY

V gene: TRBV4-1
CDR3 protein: ASSPETSGAPDTQY

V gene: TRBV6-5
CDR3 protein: ASSYPQATEAF

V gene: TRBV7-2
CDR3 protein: ASRDRPFSPLH

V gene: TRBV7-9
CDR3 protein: ASSLARPDRGRETQY

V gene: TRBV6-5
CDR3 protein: ATRPGGGIWETQY

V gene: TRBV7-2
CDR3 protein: ASSSAEGASYEQY

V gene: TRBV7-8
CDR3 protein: ASSFTGGSDQPQH

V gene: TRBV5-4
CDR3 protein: ASSLGSGDEQF

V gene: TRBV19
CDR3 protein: ATTDSSWEQY

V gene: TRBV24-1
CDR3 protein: ATSDRYRDKGEQY

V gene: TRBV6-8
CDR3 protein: ASSYSLAQETQY

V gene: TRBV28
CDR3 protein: ASSPGGFYEQY

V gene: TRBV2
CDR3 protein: ASSEERGSYNEQF

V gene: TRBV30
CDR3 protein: AWSGDPGASEQY

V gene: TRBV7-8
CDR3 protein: ASSLRYEQY

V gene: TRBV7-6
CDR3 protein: ASSLQVLDRTGTDTQY

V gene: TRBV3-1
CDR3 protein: ASNSLGGREETQY